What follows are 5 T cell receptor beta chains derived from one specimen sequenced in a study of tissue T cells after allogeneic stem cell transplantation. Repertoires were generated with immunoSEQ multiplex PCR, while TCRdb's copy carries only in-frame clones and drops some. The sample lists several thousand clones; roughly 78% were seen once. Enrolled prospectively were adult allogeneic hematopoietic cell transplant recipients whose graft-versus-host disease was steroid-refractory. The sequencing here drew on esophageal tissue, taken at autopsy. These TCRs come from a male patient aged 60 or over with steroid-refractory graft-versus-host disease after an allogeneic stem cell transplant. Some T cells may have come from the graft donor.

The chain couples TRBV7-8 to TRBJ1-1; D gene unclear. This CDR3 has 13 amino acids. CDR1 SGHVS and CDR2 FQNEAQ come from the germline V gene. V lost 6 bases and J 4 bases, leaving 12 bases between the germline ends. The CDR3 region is CASRALSGTEAFF. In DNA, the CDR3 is TGTGCCAGCAGGGCCCTGTCGGGCACTGAAGCTTTCTTT.

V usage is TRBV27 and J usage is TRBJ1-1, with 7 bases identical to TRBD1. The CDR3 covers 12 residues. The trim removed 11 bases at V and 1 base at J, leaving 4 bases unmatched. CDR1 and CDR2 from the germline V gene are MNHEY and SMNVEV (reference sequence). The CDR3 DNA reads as TGTGCCTCTAGGGGGCGGAACACTGAAGCTTTCTTT. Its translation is CASRGRNTEAFF.

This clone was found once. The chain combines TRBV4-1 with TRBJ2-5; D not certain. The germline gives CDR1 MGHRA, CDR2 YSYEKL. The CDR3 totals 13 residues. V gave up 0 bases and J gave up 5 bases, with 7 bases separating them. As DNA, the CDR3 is TGCGCCAGCAGCCAAGATATCTCGGAGACCCAGTACTTC. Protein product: CASSQDISETQYF.

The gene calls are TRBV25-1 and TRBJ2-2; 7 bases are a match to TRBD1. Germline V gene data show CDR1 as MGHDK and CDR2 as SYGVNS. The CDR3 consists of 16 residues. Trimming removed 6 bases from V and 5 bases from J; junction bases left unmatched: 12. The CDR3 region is CASSPGAGGRTGELFF. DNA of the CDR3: TGTGCCAGCAGCCCCGGGGCAGGGGGTCGGACCGGGGAGCTGTTTTTT. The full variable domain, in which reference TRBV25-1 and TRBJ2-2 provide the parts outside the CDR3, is EADIYQTPRYLVIGTGKKITLECSQTMGHDKMYWYQQDPGMELHLIHYSYGVNSTEKGDLSSESTVSRIRTEHFPLTLESARPSHTSQYLCASSPGAGGRTGELFFGEGSRLTVL.

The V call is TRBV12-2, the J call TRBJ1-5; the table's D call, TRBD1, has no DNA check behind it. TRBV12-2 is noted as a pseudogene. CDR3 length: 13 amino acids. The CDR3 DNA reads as TGTGCAAGTCGCGAACAGGGGGATCGGCCCCAGCATTTT. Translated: CASREQGDRPQHF.